Following are 22 T cell receptor beta chains from one sample sequenced in a study of response to subunit inactivated influenza vaccine. TCRdb processed the RT-PCR reads anew with MiXCR; each CDR3 protein has one entry. This table has about 650,000 distinct CDR3 sequences, 15% to 19% appearing once. The material sequenced was PBMCs from blood, taken approximately 12 days after vaccination. The origin of the receptors is a man aged 50-60 years who received an inactivated influenza vaccine.

This clonotype was seen repeatedly, ten times or more. The chain couples TRBV5-6 to TRBJ2-2; the D gene is possibly TRBD2 (5 bases). Trimming removed 3 bases from V and 3 bases from J, with 12 bases in between. CDR3 length: 15 amino acids. The germline gives CDR1 SGHDT, CDR2 YYEEEE. CDR3 DNA: TGTGCCAGCAGCTCGTGGACTCTAGACACCGGGGAGCTGTTTTTT. Protein product: CASSSWTLDTGELFF.

The chain's CDR3 is CASSPRRGAEYQPQHF. The DNA of the CDR3 is TGTGCCAGCAGTCCTCGGCGGGGGGCTGAGTATCAGCCCCAGCATTTT. This chain connects TRBV6-2 or TRBV6-3 to TRBJ1-5; TRBD1 might be the D (6 bases). Trimming took off 5 bases at V and 5 bases at J, with 19 bases between the two ends. Germline V gives CDR1 MNHEY, CDR2 SVGEGT. The CDR3 consists of 16 residues.

This clonotype was recorded a few times. The V and J genes are TRBV20-1 and TRBJ2-7, with 7 nucleotides matching TRBD2. This CDR3 has 13 residues. With V trimmed by 3 bases and J by 2 bases, 4 bases remained unmatched. Germline values: CDR1 DFQATT, CDR2 SNEGSKA (reference sequence). DNA of the CDR3: TGCAGTGCTAGCGGGAGGACAACCTACGAGCAGTACTTC. Translation: CSASGRTTYEQYF.

V and J are TRBV29-1 and TRBJ2-1; D is unclear. CDR3 length: 12 amino acids. V was clipped by 4 bases and J by 7 bases, with 11 bases between them. CDR1 SQVTM and CDR2 ANQGSEA come from the germline V gene. CDR3 bases: TGCAGCGTTGCCCCCCTCAAAAATGAGCAGTTCTTC. This codes for CSVAPLKNEQFF.

The chain uses TRBV11-2 and TRBJ2-1; 10 bases are a match to TRBD1. Germline CDR1 and CDR2: SGHAT and FQNNGV. This CDR3 comprises 17 residues. With 2 bases clipped from V and 3 bases from J, the junction kept 7 bases outside the gene matches. For the CDR3, the DNA is TGTGCCAGCAGCTTACTACGGACAGGGGGAGACTACAATGAGCAGTTCTTC. Protein: CASSLLRTGGDYNEQFF.

This clonotype has just a few counts. The chain has TRBV5-1 and TRBJ1-1; TRBD1 might be the D (5 bases). Germline V CDR1 and CDR2: SGHRS, YFSETQ. V lost 4 bases to trimming and J lost 0 bases, with 13 bases between them. CDR3 length: 15 amino acids. This chain's CDR3 is CASSRDPEMNTEAFF. The CDR3 DNA reads TGCGCCAGCAGCCGGGACCCGGAAATGAACACTGAAGCTTTCTTT.

The V and J genes are TRBV3-1 and TRBJ2-5, with 9 bases lining up with TRBD2. CDR1 LGHDT and CDR2 YNNKEL come from the germline V gene (reference sequence). The V segment lost 1 base and the J segment 4 bases; nucleotides outside the gene matches: 7. The CDR3 length is 16 residues. This CDR3 is CASSQGVAGVGETQYF. The CDR3 region has the DNA TGTGCCAGCAGCCAAGGGGTAGCGGGAGTCGGAGAGACCCAGTACTTC.

This clonotype was picked up a small number of times. J is TRBJ2-7 and V is TRBV19; D may be TRBD1 (5 bases). This CDR3 contains 14 residues. CDR1 and CDR2 from the germline V gene are LNHDA and SQIVND (reference sequence). Trimming took off 5 bases at V and 2 bases at J, with 13 bases between the two ends. CDR3 bases: TGTGCCAGTAGTCCCGACAGTCATACCTACGAGCAGTACTTC. Encoded protein: CASSPDSHTYEQYF.

This chain uses TRBV2 with TRBJ2-1; D assignment may be TRBD1 or TRBD2 (5 bases each). Trimming removed 4 bases from V and 13 bases from J, with 8 bases in between. Per the germline V gene, CDR1 is SNHLY and CDR2 is FYNNEI. The CDR3 totals 10 residues. CDR3 in DNA: TGTGCCAGCAGTGTAGGGACCCAGTTCTTC. This encodes CASSVGTQFF. The variable domain in full, with the rest retrieved from reference TRBV2 and TRBJ2-1, is EPEVTQTPSHQVTQMGQEVILRCVPISNHLYFYWYRQILGQKVEFLVSFYNNEISEKSEIFDDQFSVERPDGSNFTLKIRSTKLEDSAMYFCASSVGTQFFGPGTRLTVL.

The CDR3 region is CASSLTETSNYGYTF. The DNA for the CDR3 is TGTGCCAGCAGCTTGACAGAGACTTCTAACTATGGCTACACCTTC. The chain recombines TRBV2 with TRBJ1-2, with TRBD1 as a possible D gene (5 bases). In germline, CDR1 is SNHLY, CDR2 FYNNEI. V dropped 6 bases and J dropped 0 bases, with 14 bases sitting between them. The CDR3 is 15 amino acids.

CDR3 DNA: TGTGCCAGCAGCTTAGTCCCTAGCGGGAGAACCTACGAGCAGTACTTC. This translates into CASSLVPSGRTYEQYF. The chain is built from TRBV11-2 and TRBJ2-7, with 10 bases aligning to TRBD2. Germline V CDR1 and CDR2: SGHAT, FQNNGV. V lost 1 base and J lost 2; bases outside the gene matches: 5. This CDR3 contains 16 residues.

The gene calls are TRBV11-1 and TRBJ2-5; the match to TRBD2 covers 8 bases. The CDR3 consists of 16 residues. In germline, CDR1 is SGHAT, CDR2 FQDESV (reference sequence). V lost 1 base and J lost 3; bases outside the gene matches: 7. CDR3 amino acids: CASSLGPAGEEETQYF. The CDR3 DNA is TGTGCCAGCAGCTTAGGCCCAGCGGGGGAGGAAGAGACCCAGTACTTC.

This clonotype was seen only a few times. The chain links TRBV20-1 to TRBJ1-5; a possible D gene is TRBD1 (6 bases). This CDR3 is built from 15 residues. The germline CDR1 and CDR2 sequences are DFQATT and SNEGSKA (reference sequence). Trimming removed 5 bases at V and 0 bases at J, with 14 bases between. The CDR3 protein is CSAGGAVASNQPQHF. The CDR3 DNA sequence: TGCAGTGCTGGGGGGGCGGTGGCTAGCAATCAGCCCCAGCATTTT.

CDR3 loop: CASSSVGGGQPQHF. The DNA for the CDR3 is TGTGCCAGCAGCTCCGTGGGGGGAGGTCAGCCCCAGCATTTT. The V gene is TRBV7-8, the J gene TRBJ1-5; a possible D gene is TRBD1 (5 bases). Germline CDR1 is SGHVS and CDR2 is FQNEAQ. Trimming left V 4 bases short and J 6 bases short, with 13 bases between. The CDR3 totals 14 residues.

This clonotype was seen a few times. The chain carries TRBV12-3 or TRBV12-4 and TRBJ2-2; 9 nucleotides line up with TRBD2. There are 15 residues in the CDR3. Losses at the gene ends were 7 bases for V and 5 bases for J; bases not matched to a gene: 8. The CDR3 DNA reads TGTGCCAGCAACCCGACTAGCGGTACAACCGGGGAGCTGTTTTTT. Its translation is CASNPTSGTTGELFF.

The V gene is TRBV2, the J gene TRBJ1-5; 8 bases match TRBD1. Trimming removed 5 bases from V and 3 bases from J; junction bases left unmatched: 3. The V gene's germline CDR1 is SNHLY and CDR2 FYNNEI. The CDR3 is made up of 14 amino acids. The CDR3 DNA reads as TGTGCCAGCAGTCCGACAGGGGCCAATCAGCCCCAGCATTTT. This translates into CASSPTGANQPQHF.

This clonotype was recorded many times. The rearrangement links TRBV20-1 to TRBJ2-5; D ambiguous. Per the germline V gene, CDR1 is DFQATT and CDR2 is SNEGSKA (reference sequence). The CDR3 is made up of 15 amino acids. V gave up 0 bases and J gave up 1 base, with 12 bases separating them. The CDR3 protein is CSARDGADPQETQYF. CDR3 nucleotides: TGCAGTGCTAGAGATGGAGCAGATCCCCAAGAGACCCAGTACTTC.

The chain uses TRBV20-1 and TRBJ2-7; 7 bases agree with TRBD2. V lost 6 bases, J lost 0 bases, and 5 bases stayed unmatched. The CDR3 loop spans 13 amino acids. Germline V gene lookup returns CDR1 DFQATT and CDR2 SNEGSKA (reference sequence). For the CDR3, the DNA is TGCAGTGCGTTAAGCGGGAACTCCTACGAGCAGTACTTC. This codes for CSALSGNSYEQYF.

This clonotype appeared a few times. The V and J genes are TRBV6-2 or TRBV6-3 and TRBJ1-1, with D tentatively TRBD1 (6 bases). Per the germline V gene, CDR1 is MNHEY and CDR2 is SVGEGT. CDR3 size: 16 residues. Trimming took 2 bases from V and 0 from J, leaving 13 bases between them. The CDR3 reads CASSYPTGNLNTEAFF. The CDR3 DNA follows: TGTGCCAGCAGTTACCCCACAGGGAATTTGAACACTGAAGCTTTCTTT.

A few counts support this clonotype. The J gene is TRBJ2-3, the V gene TRBV12-3 or TRBV12-4; D is possibly TRBD2 (7 bases). The CDR3 is 18 amino acids. V was pared by 2 bases and J by 2 bases, with 20 bases between. CDR3 bases: TGTGCCAGCAGTTTACCTCGGTGGGGGGGCGGGGTCACAGATACGCAGTATTTT. This translates into CASSLPRWGGGVTDTQYF.

This clonotype was picked up a small number of times. V and J are TRBV6-6 and TRBJ2-3; unclear D gene. The V gene lost 5 bases and the J gene lost 6 bases, with 12 bases spanning the gap. Germline values: CDR1 MNHNY, CDR2 SVGAGI (reference sequence). This CDR3 is built from 13 residues. Here the CDR3 DNA reads TGTGCCAGCAGTAGGCACCTCGGGGATACGCAGTATTTT. Translated: CASSRHLGDTQYF.

This clonotype came up many times. The chain recombines TRBV9 with TRBJ2-1; 13 bases agree with TRBD2. This CDR3 comprises 16 residues. Germline V gene sequence: CDR1 SGDLS, CDR2 YYNGEE. Trimming removed 5 bases from V and 5 bases from J; junction bases left unmatched: 7. The CDR3 region has the DNA TGTGCCAGCAGAGATACTAGCGGGAGGGCCAACAATGAGCAGTTCTTC. Its protein product is CASRDTSGRANNEQFF.